This entry is about one T cell receptor (beta chain). A Seattle source enrolled patients during active infection and followed them longitudinally. In the original processing: Estimates of nucleated cell counts were drawn from the amplification of reference gene primers. TCRdb's copy holds only in-frame clones and misses some; the assay was immunoSEQ multiplex PCR. V and J calls and clone size come straight from that table; D and trimming were deduced from the DNA. This table has 300,000 to 350,000 clones, 87% appearing once. These data come from a study of blood T cell repertoires in COVID-19. At the level of the study: From the United States, Italy and Spain came samples of acute and convalescent COVID-19. Sources were T cells, B-cell-depleted T cells, or PBMCs; the material itself was cDNA or gDNA.

Germline loops: CDR1 SGHNT, CDR2 YYREEE (reference sequence). V shed 4 bases and J shed 2 bases, with 6 bases lying between them. The CDR3 length is 12 residues. The chain has TRBV5-4 and TRBJ2-5; D call uncertain. The receptor's source is a man younger than 45 with COVID-19, enrolled during active disease. Sequenced: peripheral blood. This CDR3 reads CASSPFQETQYF. In nucleotides, the CDR3 is TGTGCCAGCAGCCCTTTTCAAGAGACCCAGTACTTC. The full variable domain, completed using reference TRBV5-4 and TRBJ2-5, is ETGVTQSPTHLIKTRGQQVTLRCSSQSGHNTVSWYQQALGQGPQFIFQYYREEENGRGNFPPRFSGLQFPNYSSELNVNALELDDSALYLCASSPFQETQYFGPGTRLLVL.